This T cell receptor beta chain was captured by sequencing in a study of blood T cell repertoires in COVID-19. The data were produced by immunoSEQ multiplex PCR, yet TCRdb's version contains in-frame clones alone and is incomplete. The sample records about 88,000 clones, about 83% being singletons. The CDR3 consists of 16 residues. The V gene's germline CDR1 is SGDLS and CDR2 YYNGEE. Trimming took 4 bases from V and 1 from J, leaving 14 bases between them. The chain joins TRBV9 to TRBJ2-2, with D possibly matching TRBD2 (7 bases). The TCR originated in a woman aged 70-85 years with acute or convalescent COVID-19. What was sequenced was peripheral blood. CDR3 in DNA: TGTGCCAGCAGCCCCCGCGGGGGCGTGAACACCGGGGAGCTGTTTTTT. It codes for CASSPRGGVNTGELFF.